This T cell receptor (beta chain) was retrieved from a study of vaccination and CD4 T cells after COVID-19. This CDR3 is built from 14 residues. After removal of 8 bases from V and 5 bases from J, the junction contained 7 bases not matched to a gene. Per germline, CDR1 MDHEN and CDR2 SYDVKM. The treatment denotes: approximately nine-day PBMC culture with coronavirus spike peptide pools or control peptides (ViraFEST assay). As concerns this clonotype: Antigen unknown.

An Oncomine TCR Beta short-read assay was used to sequence the DNA from cultured CD4+ T cells. DNA came from CD4+ T cells after culture. One entry per CDR3 protein, called by TCRdb with MiXCR from the PCR reads. Of roughly 14,000 distinct CDR3 sequences in the sample, around 55% were seen once. This chain links TRBV28 with TRBJ2-7, with TRBD2 matching over 12 bases. The clonotype was recovered from a human donor who had recovered from COVID-19. The input for sequencing was CD4+ T cells from blood, cultured in vitro, taken before SARS-CoV-2 vaccination. The CDR3 DNA reads as TGTGCCAGCGGAAGGCTAGCGGGGGGGGACGAGCAGTACTTC. This codes for CASGRLAGGDEQYF. Combining the CDR3 with reference TRBV28 and TRBJ2-7 gives the whole variable domain DVKVTQSSRYLVKRTGEKVFLECVQDMDHENMFWYRQDPGLGLRLIYFSYDVKMKEKGDIPEGYSVSREKKERFSLILESASTNQTSMYLCASGRLAGGDEQYFGPGTRLTVT.